The 30 T cell receptor beta chains below come from one sample, sequenced in a study of T cell responses to AZD1222 COVID-19 vaccine. Produced via immunoSEQ multiplex PCR; TCRdb's table is partial and in-frame only. The sample yields tens of thousands of clones, around nine tenths seen once. Source: peripheral blood, taken 28 days after the second AZD1222 dose. Source of these receptors: an adult who received the AZD1222 COVID-19 vaccine.

V gene TRBV10-3 combines with J gene TRBJ1-1, with TRBD1 identical over 7 bases. V was clipped by 8 bases and J by 1 base; unmatched bases: 4. CDR1 ENHRY and CDR2 SYGVKD come from the germline V gene. The CDR3 is 13 residues long. The CDR3 region is CAIGTVKNTEAFF. The CDR3 bases are TGTGCCATCGGGACAGTAAAGAACACTGAAGCTTTCTTT.

The genes are TRBV5-8 and TRBJ1-5, with D possibly TRBD1 on 5 matching bases. Germline V gene sequence: CDR1 SGHTS, CDR2 YDEGEE. CDR3 size: 13 residues. The germline V and J ends were trimmed by 4 bases and 4 bases, with 9 bases remaining between them. The CDR3 here is CASSRGRNQPQHF. The CDR3 region has the DNA TGTGCCAGCAGCAGGGGACGGAATCAGCCCCAGCATTTT.

The genes are TRBV2 and TRBJ1-1; D uncertain. The CDR3 consists of 13 residues. V was cut by 7 bases and J by 2 bases, with 11 bases left in between. Germline lookup yields CDR1 SNHLY and CDR2 FYNNEI. This CDR3 is CASKVLANTEAFF. In DNA, the CDR3 is TGTGCCAGCAAAGTTTTGGCTAACACTGAAGCTTTCTTT.

This clone came up once. This rearrangement joins TRBV5-1 to TRBJ2-7, with TRBD1 identical over 10 bases. The V gene's germline CDR1 is SGHRS and CDR2 YFSETQ. The CDR3 runs 14 residues. The J segment lost 6 bases and the V segment lost 3 bases, leaving 6 bases of the junction unmatched. The DNA for the CDR3 is TGCGCCAGCAGCTCAGCGACAGGGGGCTTCGAGCAGTACTTC. Translating it yields CASSSATGGFEQYF.

The chain employs TRBV27 and TRBJ1-2, with 10 bases lining up with TRBD1. The CDR3 contains 13 residues. With V trimmed by 6 bases and J by 7 bases, 5 bases remained unmatched. Germline lookup yields CDR1 MNHEY and CDR2 SMNVEV (reference sequence). CDR3 bases: TGTGCCAGCAGCCCCCGGACAGGGGGTGGCTACACCTTC. It translates to CASSPRTGGGYTF.

The CDR3 sequence is CASSLKSGGAANTGELFF. DNA for the CDR3: TGTGCCAGCAGCTTAAAGTCGGGGGGCGCTGCAAACACCGGGGAGCTGTTTTTT. The chain carries TRBV7-2 and TRBJ2-2; weak D call: TRBD2 (7 bases). Germline CDR1 is SGHTA and CDR2 is FQGNSA. V gave up 2 bases and J gave up 2 bases, with 18 bases separating them. The CDR3 has 18 amino acids.

The CDR3 DNA reads TGTGCCAGTAGTTGGGGCCAGATGGAGACCCAGTACTTC. Protein: CASSWGQMETQYF. The chain is built from TRBV19 and TRBJ2-5; the D gene is possibly TRBD1 (5 bases). There are 13 residues in the CDR3. V shed 5 bases and J shed 5 bases, with 12 bases lying between them. Germline assignment: CDR1 LNHDA and CDR2 SQIVND (reference sequence).

The CDR3 spells CASSREVPYEQYF. In DNA, the CDR3 is TGCGCCAGCAGCCGAGAGGTTCCCTACGAGCAGTACTTC. This chain uses TRBV5-1 with TRBJ2-7; D is ambiguous. Trimming took off 4 bases at V and 2 bases at J, with 10 bases between the two ends. Per the germline V gene, CDR1 is SGHRS and CDR2 is YFSETQ. This CDR3 contains 13 residues.

The V and J genes are TRBV30 and TRBJ1-2; TRBD1 matches at 10 bases. The CDR3 sequence is 15 residues long. Germline loops: CDR1 GTSNPN, CDR2 SVGIG (reference sequence). V shed 0 bases, J shed 7 bases, and the junction held 8 bases outside the gene matches. For the CDR3, the DNA is TGTGCCTGGAGTGTCCCGGGACAGGGGTCCGGTGGCTACACCTTC. It yields the protein CAWSVPGQGSGGYTF. The full variable domain, its missing parts supplied by reference TRBV30 and TRBJ1-2, is SQTIHQWPATLVQPVGSPLSLECTVEGTSNPNLYWYRQAAGRGLQLLFYSVGIGQISSEVPQNLSASRPQDRQFILSSKKLLLSDSGFYLCAWSVPGQGSGGYTFGSGTRLTVV.

The chain joins TRBV21-1 to TRBJ1-5; TRBD1, as called in the table, went unchecked against the DNA. TRBV21-1 represents a pseudogene. The CDR3 sequence is 18 residues long. The DNA of the CDR3 is TGTGCCAGCAGCCACACAACCGGACAGGCCAATAGCAATCAGCCCCAGCATTTT. Protein sequence: CASSHTTGQANSNQPQHF.

CDR3 bases: TGCGCCAGCAGCCAAGAATTGGCTAGCGGGACCCTGGGGGCCAAAAACATTCAGTACTTC. The encoded protein is CASSQELASGTLGAKNIQYF. The genes are TRBV4-3 and TRBJ2-4; 9 bases align to TRBD2. With V trimmed by 0 bases and J by 1 base, 13 bases remained unmatched. Germline CDR1 reads LGHNA; CDR2 reads YSLEER. The CDR3 contains 20 residues.

V gene TRBV21-1 combines with J gene TRBJ2-1; the table's D call, TRBD2, was not checked against the DNA. TRBV21-1 is designated a pseudogene. The CDR3 has 17 residues. CDR3 in amino acids: CASSKCSSGKHCNEQFF. The CDR3 DNA reads TGTGCCAGCAGCAAATGTAGTAGCGGGAAACATTGCAATGAGCAGTTCTTC.

This clone appeared once. The chain is built from TRBV14 and TRBJ2-1; a weak D match, TRBD1 (7 bases). CDR3 length: 18 amino acids. V was shortened by 3 bases and J by 4 bases, with 22 bases between the two germline ends. The germline V gene has CDR1 SGHDN and CDR2 FVKESK. CDR3 sequence: CASSQGQGGPFLYNEQFF. CDR3 nucleotides: TGTGCCAGCAGCCAGGGGCAGGGGGGCCCCTTTTTGTACAATGAGCAGTTCTTC.

The chain employs TRBV9 and TRBJ1-3; D is unclear. Deletions cut 3 bases from V and 0 bases from J, with 10 bases between. CDR3 length: 15 residues. Germline V gene lookup returns CDR1 SGDLS and CDR2 YYNGEE. The CDR3 DNA sequence: TGTGCCAGCAGCGACGGGAGCGACTCTGGAAACACCATATATTTT. This encodes CASSDGSDSGNTIYF.

The V call is TRBV5-1, the J call TRBJ1-4; D is unclear. V lost 5 bases and J 5 bases, leaving 13 bases between the germline ends. The CDR3 sequence is 14 residues long. Germline CDR1 SGHRS, CDR2 YFSETQ. The CDR3 DNA reads TGCGCCAGCAGGCTGGGCGGTAGCAATGAAAAACTGTTTTTT. It specifies CASRLGGSNEKLFF.

This clone has only one observation. The V gene is TRBV30, the J gene TRBJ2-1; D gene uncertain. CDR3 length: 11 residues. The V end was cut by 1 base, the J end by 8 bases, with 6 bases between. Germline V CDR1 and CDR2: GTSNPN, SVGIG (reference sequence). CDR3 in amino acids: CAWSAGHEQFF. The CDR3 DNA sequence: TGTGCCTGGAGTGCCGGCCATGAGCAGTTCTTC.

This clone appeared a single time. This chain uses TRBV7-9 with TRBJ1-2, with unresolved D. Germline V gene lookup returns CDR1 SEHNR and CDR2 FQNEAQ (reference sequence). The CDR3 consists of 13 residues. V lost 0 bases to trimming and J lost 4 bases, with 6 bases between them. The CDR3 DNA reads as TGTGCCAGCAGCTTAGCGGGTACCTATGGCTACACCTTC. Its protein is CASSLAGTYGYTF.

The V gene is TRBV14, the J gene TRBJ1-2; D is uncertain. Germline lookup yields CDR1 SGHDN and CDR2 FVKESK. Between the trimmed V and J ends, which lost 1 base and 4 bases, there was a span of 10 bases. The CDR3 has 14 amino acids. The CDR3 loop is CASSQVFAAYGYTF. The CDR3 region has the DNA TGTGCCAGCAGCCAAGTTTTCGCGGCCTATGGCTACACCTTC.

The genes are TRBV24-1 and TRBJ1-5; perhaps TRBD1 as D (6 bases). The CDR3 is made up of 14 amino acids. Deletions cut 0 bases from V and 4 bases from J, with 6 bases between. Germline loops: CDR1 KGHDR, CDR2 SFDVKD. This CDR3 is CATSDLRGNQPQHF. Written as DNA, the CDR3 is TGTGCCACCAGTGATTTGAGGGGGAATCAGCCCCAGCATTTT.

This rearrangement joins TRBV27 to TRBJ1-1; D call uncertain. The germline V and J ends were trimmed by 3 bases and 0 bases, with 8 bases remaining between them. Germline V lookup: CDR1 MNHEY, CDR2 SMNVEV (reference sequence). The CDR3 consists of 14 residues. The CDR3 is CASSFQHMNTEAFF. The CDR3 bases are TGTGCCAGCAGTTTCCAGCACATGAACACTGAAGCTTTCTTT.

The chain uses TRBV7-9 and TRBJ1-5; D gene ambiguous. In germline, CDR1 is SEHNR, CDR2 FQNEAQ (reference sequence). The germline V and J ends were trimmed by 1 base and 6 bases, with 4 bases remaining between them. The CDR3 runs to 12 residues. CDR3 protein: CASSLGGQPQHF. Written as DNA, the CDR3 is TGTGCCAGCAGCTTAGGTGGTCAGCCCCAGCATTTT.

The chain employs TRBV19 and TRBJ2-7, with 9 positions matching TRBD2. The CDR3 is made up of 15 amino acids. Germline V gene lookup returns CDR1 LNHDA and CDR2 SQIVND (reference sequence). The V segment lost 5 bases and the J segment 3 bases; nucleotides outside the gene matches: 8. The CDR3 DNA follows: TGTGCCAGTAGTCCCAGATATAGCGGGGGCTACGAGCAGTACTTC. It codes for CASSPRYSGGYEQYF.

The chain uses TRBV20-1 and TRBJ2-3; 9 nucleotides align to TRBD1. CDR1 is DFQATT, CDR2 SNEGSKA, per germline (reference sequence). With V trimmed by 6 bases and J by 11 bases, 3 bases remained unmatched. The CDR3 spans 10 residues. The CDR3 reads CSAQTGGQYF. CDR3 in DNA: TGCAGTGCCCAGACAGGGGGGCAGTATTTT.

The genes are TRBV7-9 and TRBJ2-7, with 7 bases identical to TRBD2. The V gene's germline CDR1 is SEHNR and CDR2 FQNEAQ (reference sequence). After removal of 1 base from V and 5 bases from J, the junction contained 8 bases not matched to a gene. The CDR3 extends over 15 amino acids. The CDR3 protein is CASSLGQGGKNEQYF. As DNA, the CDR3 is TGTGCCAGCAGCTTAGGTCAGGGAGGGAAAAACGAGCAGTACTTC. Together with reference TRBV7-9 and TRBJ2-7, the CDR3 gives the full variable domain: DTGVSQNPRHKITKRGQNVTFRCDPISEHNRLYWYRQTLGQGPEFLTYFQNEAQLEKSRLLSDRFSAERPKGSFSTLEIQRTEQGDSAMYLCASSLGQGGKNEQYFGPGTRLTVT.

The chain links TRBV30 to TRBJ1-6, with a possible D match to TRBD1 (6 bases). Germline V gene data show CDR1 as GTSNPN and CDR2 as SVGIG (reference sequence). V gave up 3 bases and J gave up 8 bases, with 8 bases separating them. The CDR3 contains 12 residues. The CDR3 nucleotides are TGTGCCTGGAGGGACAGCCATTCACCCCTCCACTTT. This sequence encodes CAWRDSHSPLHF.

In this sample, this clone turned up once. This chain links TRBV3-1 (or the pseudogene TRBV3-2) with TRBJ2-5; no clear D. This CDR3 has 11 residues. The V and J ends lost 3 bases and 7 bases respectively, with 6 bases between them. Germline values: CDR1 LGHDT, CDR2 YNNKEL (reference sequence). CDR3 in amino acids: CASSQARTQYF. In DNA, the CDR3 is TGTGCCAGCAGCCAGGCACGGACCCAGTACTTC.

CDR3 bases: TGTGCCAGCAGCTTTATGAACACTGAAGCTTTCTTT. It codes for CASSFMNTEAFF. The rearrangement joins TRBV7-9 to TRBJ1-1; D not resolved. V lost 3 bases to trimming and J lost 0 bases, with 2 bases between them. Germline CDR1 and CDR2: SEHNR and FQNEAQ (reference sequence). This CDR3 has 12 amino acids.

The J gene is TRBJ2-4, the V gene TRBV9; D tentatively fits TRBD1 or TRBD2 (6 bases each). V lost 3 bases, J lost 5 bases, and 18 bases lay in between. The germline V gene encodes CDR1 SGDLS and CDR2 YYNGEE. CDR3 length: 16 amino acids. The CDR3 here is CASSASKGGYENIQYF. The CDR3 DNA follows: TGTGCCAGCAGCGCTTCGAAGGGGGGATACGAAAACATTCAGTACTTC.

The rearrangement links TRBV3-1 (or the pseudogene TRBV3-2) to TRBJ2-5, with a weak D call TRBD2 (6 bases). CDR3 size: 14 residues. Germline CDR1 and CDR2: LGHDT and YNNKEL (reference sequence). V was shortened by 4 bases and J by 2 bases, with 11 bases between the two germline ends. The CDR3 loop reads CASSRGTLQETQYF. The CDR3 region has the DNA TGTGCCAGCAGCCGCGGGACTTTACAAGAGACCCAGTACTTC.

J is TRBJ2-1 and V is TRBV19, with TRBD2 identical over 13 bases. Trimming removed 4 bases from V and 4 bases from J; junction bases left unmatched: 1. CDR1 is LNHDA, CDR2 SQIVND, per germline (reference sequence). This CDR3 has 15 residues. The CDR3 loop reads CASSTLAGGYNEQFF. In DNA form, the CDR3 reads TGTGCCAGTAGTACACTAGCGGGAGGGTACAATGAGCAGTTCTTC.